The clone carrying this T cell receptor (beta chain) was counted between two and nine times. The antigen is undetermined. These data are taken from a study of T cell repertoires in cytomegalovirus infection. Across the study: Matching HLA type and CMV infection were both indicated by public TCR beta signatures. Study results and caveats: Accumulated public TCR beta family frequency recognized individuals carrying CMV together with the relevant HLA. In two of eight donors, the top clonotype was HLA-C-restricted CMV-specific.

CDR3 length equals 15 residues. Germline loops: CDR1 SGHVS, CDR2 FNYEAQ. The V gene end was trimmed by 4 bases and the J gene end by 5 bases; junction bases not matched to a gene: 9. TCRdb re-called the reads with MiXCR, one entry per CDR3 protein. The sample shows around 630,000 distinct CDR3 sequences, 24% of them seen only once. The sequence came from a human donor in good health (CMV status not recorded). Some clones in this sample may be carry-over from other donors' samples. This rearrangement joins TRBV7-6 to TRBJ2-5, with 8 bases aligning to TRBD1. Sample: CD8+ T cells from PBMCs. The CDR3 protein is CASSSIQGARETQYF. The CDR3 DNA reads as TGTGCCAGCAGCTCAATTCAGGGGGCTAGGGAGACCCAGTACTTC.